This T cell receptor (beta chain) comes out of a study of type 1 and type 2 diabetes patients. Study information: Donors were type 1 diabetes, type 2 diabetes, or nondiabetic controls. Broader study findings: Both CD4+ and CD8+ type 2 diabetes repertoires showed significantly higher diversity than type 1. Some T1D-only expanded clones might appear in more T2D or control samples.

A word on this clonotype: Its antigen remains unidentified.

The PCR template was genomic DNA. Multiplex PCR with 30 forward and 13 reverse primers amplified the TCR beta CDR3. TCRdb reprocessed the multiplex PCR reads with MiXCR, giving one entry per CDR3 protein. The table lists 250,000 to 300,000 distinct CDR3 sequences, around 47% of them singletons. This CDR3 spans 14 amino acids. CDR1 is DFQATT and CDR2 is SNEGSKA in the germline V gene (reference sequence). The V gene lost 3 bases and the J gene lost 2 bases, with 14 bases spanning the gap. The chain links TRBV20-1 to TRBJ2-7, with D perhaps matching TRBD2 (6 bases). This TCR came from a man in his late teens or twenties with type 2 diabetes. The source material was peripheral blood mononuclear cells (PBMCs). The CDR3 bases are TGCAGTGCTAGCCGAAGCGGGTCCCCCTACGAGCAGTACTTC. Protein sequence: CSASRSGSPYEQYF.